This T cell receptor beta chain was profiled in a study of early T cells in non-severe SARS-CoV-2 infection. The study's findings and limits: Reliance on VDJdb matching favored anti-spike CD8 responses; private and CD4 specificities were missed.

Germline V gene lookup returns CDR1 SGHVS and CDR2 FQNEAQ. The CDR3 sequence is 15 residues long. Trimming removed 4 bases from V and 1 base from J, with 11 bases in between. MiXCR, applied by TCRdb to the 5' RACE reads, yields one record per CDR3 protein. The table records approximately 56,000 distinct CDR3 sequences, less than 15% of them present only once. Concerning this clonotype itself: Its target is unknown.

This receptor was taken from an adult who was a healthcare worker with PCR-confirmed SARS-CoV-2 infection or an uninfected control (not recorded which). Source: whole blood, taken at baseline. The chain couples TRBV7-8 to TRBJ2-1; perhaps TRBD2 as D (6 bases). CDR3 sequence reads: CASSSEGPSYNEQFF. The CDR3 DNA reads TGTGCCAGCAGCTCGGAGGGACCTTCCTACAATGAGCAGTTCTTC.